Listed below are T cell receptor beta chains from one sample, sequenced in a study of identical twins. Each CDR3 protein gets one entry after TCRdb re-called the 5' RACE reads with MiXCR. The sample lists 640,000 or so distinct CDR3 sequences; around 6% were seen once. Material: naive T cells sorted from blood. The origin of the receptors is a man younger than 35 in good health. CDR3s include the opening cysteine and the closing phenylalanine or tryptophan. The D gene is left open where the match is weak. A row's size may be missing; if present it is once, few, many or a size class.

NA	TRBJ2-1	12	TRBV12-3/TRBV12-4	many	CASSPRVHEQFF	TGTGCCAGCAGCCCGAGGGTCCATGAGCAGTTCTTC
TRBD2	TRBJ2-7	19	TRBV4-2	many	CASSQDGLAGGPIADEQYF	TGTGCCAGCAGCCAAGACGGACTAGCGGGAGGGCCCATTGCGGACGAGCAGTACTTC
NA	TRBJ1-1	15	TRBV7-3	many	CASSLGPDSQGAAFF	TGTGCCAGCAGCTTAGGCCCGGACAGTCAAGGGGCAGCTTTCTTT
NA	TRBJ1-4	15	TRBV7-6	few	CASSLDPGGAEKLFF	TGTGCCAGCAGCTTAGACCCGGGAGGGGCTGAAAAACTGTTTTTT
TRBD2	TRBJ2-1	19	TRBV9	NA	CASSSRRTLAGGLYNEQFF	TGTGCCAGCAGCTCACGCCGGACACTAGCGGGAGGGCTCTACAATGAGCAGTTCTTC
NA	TRBJ2-1	14	TRBV29-1	many	CSVGRASGENEQFF	TGCAGCGTTGGCCGGGCGAGTGGGGAAAATGAGCAGTTCTTC
NA	TRBJ2-1	16	TRBV4-2	many	CASSQERQMGDNEQFF	TGTGCCAGCAGCCAAGAGCGGCAAATGGGGGACAATGAGCAGTTCTTC
NA	TRBJ2-7	14	TRBV12-3/TRBV12-4	NA	CASSLGLERYEQYF	TGTGCCAGCAGTTTGGGCCTCGAACGCTACGAGCAGTACTTC
TRBD1	TRBJ1-4	13	TRBV12-3/TRBV12-4	NA	CASSTGTVEKLFF	TGTGCCAGCAGTACAGGGACAGTCGAAAAACTGTTTTTT
NA	TRBJ1-2	14	TRBV5-1	few	CASSLDRVNYGYTF	TGCGCCAGCAGCTTGGACAGGGTGAACTATGGCTACACCTTC
NA	TRBJ2-7	15	TRBV20-1	few	CSARDIQGQLYEQYF	TGCAGTGCTAGAGATATCCAGGGGCAACTCTACGAGCAGTACTTC
TRBD2	TRBJ2-1	16	TRBV25-1	NA	CASSDWGGGAYNEQFF	TGTGCCAGCAGTGACTGGGGGGGTGGGGCCTACAATGAGCAGTTCTTC
TRBD2	TRBJ2-1	13	TRBV20-1	many	CSARGLARNEQFF	TGCAGTGCTAGGGGACTAGCGCGCAATGAGCAGTTCTTC
NA	TRBJ1-5	13	TRBV12-3/TRBV12-4	many	CASTMGGNQPQHF	TGTGCCAGCACCATGGGGGGCAATCAGCCCCAGCATTTT
NA	TRBJ2-1	17	TRBV3-1	NA	CASSPHRARLPYNEQFF	TGTGCCAGCAGCCCTCATAGGGCGAGACTACCCTACAATGAGCAGTTCTTC
TRBD1	TRBJ1-5	14	TRBV13	NA	CASSLQGADQPQHF	TGTGCCAGCAGCTTACAGGGGGCAGATCAGCCCCAGCATTTT
NA	TRBJ2-2	15	TRBV6-5	many	CASSFRQAATGELFF	TGTGCCAGCAGTTTTAGACAGGCGGCCACCGGGGAGCTGTTTTTT
TRBD2	TRBJ2-1	16	TRBV12-3/TRBV12-4	many	CASSPFSGSVYNEQFF	TGTGCCAGCAGCCCCTTTAGCGGGAGCGTCTACAATGAGCAGTTCTTC
NA	TRBJ2-7	14	TRBV25-1	many	CASSEVGKNYEQYF	TGTGCCAGCAGTGAAGTCGGCAAAAACTACGAGCAGTACTTC
TRBD2	TRBJ2-7	16	TRBV12-3/TRBV12-4	many	CASSLQSTSGPYEQYF	TGTGCCAGCAGCTTACAGTCGACTAGCGGGCCCTACGAGCAGTACTTC
NA	TRBJ2-3	12	TRBV29-1	many	CSSSEGTDTQYF	TGCAGCTCTAGTGAGGGCACAGATACGCAGTATTTT
NA	TRBJ2-7	13	TRBV12-3/TRBV12-4	few	CASSSSRLYEQYF	TGTGCCAGCAGTTCCAGTCGTCTCTACGAGCAGTACTTC
NA	TRBJ2-2	15	TRBV4-2	many	CASSQEASRGGELFF	TGTGCCAGCAGCCAAGAGGCCTCTCGAGGCGGGGAGCTGTTTTTT
NA	TRBJ2-1	19	TRBV11-2	NA	CASSLPPFQVPTLGGEQFF	TGTGCCAGCAGCCTACCCCCTTTCCAGGTCCCGACCCTGGGAGGTGAGCAGTTCTTC
TRBD1	TRBJ2-5	14	TRBV29-1	many	CSVEDGQGQETQYF	TGCAGCGTTGAAGATGGACAGGGCCAAGAGACCCAGTACTTC
TRBD2	TRBJ2-3	17	TRBV20-1	many	CSARVLTSGSLEDTQYF	TGCAGTGCTAGAGTCCTCACTAGCGGGAGTTTGGAAGATACGCAGTATTTT
TRBD2	TRBJ2-5	16	TRBV7-2	NA	CASSIQLAGTGETQYF	TGTGCCAGCAGCATCCAACTAGCGGGGACTGGCGAGACCCAGTACTTC
NA	TRBJ1-2	13	TRBV30	NA	CAWSPGGNYGYTF	TGTGCCTGGAGTCCTGGGGGCAACTATGGCTACACCTTC
NA	TRBJ1-6	13	TRBV12-3/TRBV12-4	many	CASSFGGVSPLHF	TGTGCCAGCAGTTTCGGGGGGGTTTCACCCCTCCACTTT
NA	TRBJ2-7	12	TRBV20-1	many	CSARGPVGEQYF	TGCAGTGCTAGAGGTCCGGTCGGCGAGCAGTACTTC
NA	TRBJ2-7	15	TRBV9	many	CASSVEPGTSYEQYF	TGTGCCAGCAGCGTAGAACCGGGAACCTCCTACGAGCAGTACTTC
TRBD1	TRBJ1-2	15	TRBV28	NA	CASSTQDRGLMGYTF	TGTGCCAGCAGTACACAGGACAGGGGGCTGATGGGCTACACCTTC
NA	TRBJ1-2	15	TRBV11-2	NA	CASRAPGRVEYGYTF	TGTGCCAGCAGGGCTCCGGGCCGTGTCGAGTATGGCTACACCTTC
NA	TRBJ1-2	14	TRBV15	NA	CATSRAEEIYGYTF	TGTGCCACCAGCAGAGCTGAGGAGATCTATGGCTACACCTTC
TRBD2	TRBJ2-2	16	TRBV6-5	many	CASSYGSLAGTGELFF	TGTGCCAGCAGTTACGGGAGCCTAGCGGGAACCGGGGAGCTGTTTTTT
NA	TRBJ1-1	15	TRBV10-3	many	CAISEGVQGGAEAFF	TGTGCCATCAGTGAGGGGGTTCAGGGCGGCGCTGAAGCTTTCTTT
NA	TRBJ2-1	14	TRBV19	few	CASRYAAYNNEQFF	TGTGCCAGTAGATATGCGGCATATAACAATGAGCAGTTCTTC
NA	TRBJ2-5	15	TRBV20-1	many	CSASQDPRFQETQYF	TGCAGTGCTAGCCAAGACCCTAGATTCCAAGAGACCCAGTACTTC
NA	TRBJ1-1	18	TRBV5-1	NA	CASRLQIFRGRKNTEAFF	TGCGCCAGCAGGTTACAAATCTTTCGGGGGCGAAAGAACACTGAAGCTTTCTTT
TRBD1	TRBJ2-5	14	TRBV20-1	many	CSARDFRGPETQYF	TGCAGTGCTAGAGATTTCAGGGGGCCAGAGACCCAGTACTTC
NA	TRBJ2-7	12	TRBV7-2	few	CASSSSSGEQYF	TGTGCCAGCAGCTCCAGCTCAGGCGAGCAGTACTTC
NA	TRBJ2-5	16	TRBV6-5	many	CASSYERGARWETQYF	TGTGCCAGCAGTTATGAGAGAGGGGCGAGGTGGGAGACCCAGTACTTC
NA	TRBJ1-4	14	TRBV7-8	NA	CASSQAGGNEKLFF	TGTGCCAGCAGCCAGGCGGGGGGCAATGAAAAACTGTTTTTT
TRBD1	TRBJ2-2	15	TRBV29-1	many	CSVRTGVSDTGELFF	TGCAGCGTTCGGACAGGGGTCAGTGACACCGGGGAGCTGTTTTTT
NA	TRBJ2-3	13	TRBV18	many	CASSPPVADTQYF	TGTGCCAGCAGCCCCCCTGTCGCAGATACGCAGTATTTT
NA	TRBJ2-2	16	TRBV7-9	NA	CASSLDVTADTGELFF	TGTGCCAGCAGCTTAGACGTTACAGCAGACACCGGGGAGCTGTTTTTT
NA	TRBJ1-3	13	TRBV12-3/TRBV12-4	many	CASSFTSGNTIYF	TGTGCCAGCAGTTTTACCTCTGGAAACACCATATATTTT
TRBD2	TRBJ2-2	16	TRBV5-1	NA	CASSLTIAGTGGELFF	TGCGCCAGCAGCTTAACTATAGCGGGAACTGGCGGGGAGCTGTTTTTT
TRBD1	TRBJ2-1	17	TRBV4-1	few	CASSQDGGRGIYNEQFF	TGCGCCAGCAGCCAAGACGGAGGCAGGGGGATTTACAATGAGCAGTTCTTC